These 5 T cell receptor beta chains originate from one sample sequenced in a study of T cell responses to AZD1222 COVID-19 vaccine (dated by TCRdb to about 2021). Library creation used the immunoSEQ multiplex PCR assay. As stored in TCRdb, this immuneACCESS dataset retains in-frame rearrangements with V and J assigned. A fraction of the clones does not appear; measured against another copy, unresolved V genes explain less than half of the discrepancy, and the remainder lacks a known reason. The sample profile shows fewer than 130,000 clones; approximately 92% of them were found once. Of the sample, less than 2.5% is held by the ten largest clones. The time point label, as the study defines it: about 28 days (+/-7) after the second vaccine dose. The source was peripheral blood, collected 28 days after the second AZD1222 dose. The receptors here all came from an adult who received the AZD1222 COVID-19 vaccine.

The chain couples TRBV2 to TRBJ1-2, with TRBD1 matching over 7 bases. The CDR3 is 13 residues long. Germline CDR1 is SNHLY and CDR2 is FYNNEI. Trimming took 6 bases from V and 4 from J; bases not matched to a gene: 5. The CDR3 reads CASRADRVYGYTF. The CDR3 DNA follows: TGTGCCAGCAGGGCCGACAGGGTCTATGGCTACACCTTC.

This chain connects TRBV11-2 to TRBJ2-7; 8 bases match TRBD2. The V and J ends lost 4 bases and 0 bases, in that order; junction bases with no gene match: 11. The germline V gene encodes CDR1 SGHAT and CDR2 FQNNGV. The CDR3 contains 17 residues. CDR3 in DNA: TGTGCCAGCAGCTCCGGTCCGGGCGGGGGGTACTCCTACGAGCAGTACTTC. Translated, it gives CASSSGPGGGYSYEQYF.

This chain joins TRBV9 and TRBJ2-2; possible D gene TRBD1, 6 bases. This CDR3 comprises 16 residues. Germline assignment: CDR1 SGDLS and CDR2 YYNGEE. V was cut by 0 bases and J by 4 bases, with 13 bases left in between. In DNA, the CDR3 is TGTGCCAGCAGCGTAGCCTCGGGACAAAGCACCGGGGAGCTGTTTTTT. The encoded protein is CASSVASGQSTGELFF.

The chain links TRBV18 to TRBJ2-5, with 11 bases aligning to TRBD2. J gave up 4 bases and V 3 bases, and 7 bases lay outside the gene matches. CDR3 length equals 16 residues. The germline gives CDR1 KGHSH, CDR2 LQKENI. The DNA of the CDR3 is TGTGCCAGCTCACCCCCTGGGCTAGCGGGGGGAGAGACCCAGTACTTC. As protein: CASSPPGLAGGETQYF.

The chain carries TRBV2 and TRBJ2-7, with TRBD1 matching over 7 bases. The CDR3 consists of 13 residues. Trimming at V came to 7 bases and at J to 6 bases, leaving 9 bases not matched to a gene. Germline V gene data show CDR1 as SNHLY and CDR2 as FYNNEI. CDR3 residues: CASTQGVASEQYF. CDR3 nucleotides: TGTGCCAGCACCCAGGGGGTTGCGTCCGAGCAGTACTTC.